These T cell receptor beta chains were read from a single sample in a study of molecular identifiers for immune sequencing clone quantification. TCRdb reprocessed the PCR reads via MiXCR and lists one record per CDR3 protein. The data hold more than 450,000 distinct CDR3 sequences, with 20% to 25% observed a single time. Sequenced: naive CD8+ T cells from blood, with Jurkat cell RNA spiked in. All receptors derive from a human donor in good health. Some libraries in this study had Jurkat cell RNA spiked in. Each CDR3 is given with its conserved first and last residue. D genes are given only for firm matches. Clone size is stated in some rows and not others, as once, few, many or a class when expanded.

cdr3_length j_call v_call d_call clone_size cdr3_nt cdr3_aa
15 TRBJ1-2 TRBV4-3 - - TGCGCCAGCAGCCAAGTAAGAGACAGTAACTATGGCTACACCTTC CASSQVRDSNYGYTF
14 TRBJ2-7 TRBV3-2 - few TGTGCCAGCAGCCAAGATGATTTGGGGTACGAGCAGTACTTC CASSQDDLGYEQYF
15 TRBJ2-2 TRBV5-4 - - TGTGCCAGCAGCAAGGACAGTCCGCACACCGGGGAGCTGTTTTTT CASSKDSPHTGELFF
12 TRBJ2-3 TRBV4-1 TRBD1 once TGCGCCAGCAGGGGGACAGAAGATACGCAGTATTTT CASRGTEDTQYF
12 TRBJ1-2 TRBV30 - few TGTGCCTGGAGGGGCCCGTACTATGGCTACACCTTC CAWRGPYYGYTF
13 TRBJ2-7 TRBV20-1 - many TGCAGTGCTAGGGGGGGCGCAGCCTACGAGCAGTACTTC CSARGGAAYEQYF
14 TRBJ2-1 TRBV20-1 - - TGCAGTGTCACGGACCCCTCGTTCTACAATGAGCAGTTCTTC CSVTDPSFYNEQFF
14 TRBJ2-2 TRBV28 - - TGTGCCAGCAGTCCCGGGACACAGACCGGGGAGCTGTTTTTT CASSPGTQTGELFF
16 TRBJ1-5 TRBV19 - few TGTGCCAGTAGTATCGGACAGATACCTAGCAATCAGCCCCAGCATTTT CASSIGQIPSNQPQHF
14 TRBJ2-5 TRBV6-5 - many TGTGCCAGCAGTTACAGGGAATCCAAGGAGACCCAGTACTTC CASSYRESKETQYF
13 TRBJ1-5 TRBV28 - many TGTGCCAGCAGTTTACGGGGTTTGCAGCCCCAGCATTTT CASSLRGLQPQHF
13 TRBJ1-1 TRBV5-1 - many TGCGCCAGCAGCTTGGATGGTCTGGGTGAAGCTTTCTTT CASSLDGLGEAFF
16 TRBJ1-5 TRBV19 TRBD1 few TGTGCCAGTAGTGCGGAGGTGAGACAGGGGTTTCAGCCCCAGCATTTT CASSAEVRQGFQPQHF
16 TRBJ2-2 TRBV20-1 - few TGCAGTGCTAGGAGCCGAGACCGACTCTTGAACGGGGAGCTGTTTTTT CSARSRDRLLNGELFF
12 TRBJ2-7 TRBV5-1 TRBD1 many TGCGCCAGCAGCCTTCAGGACAGGGAGCAGTACTTC CASSLQDREQYF
15 TRBJ1-1 TRBV6-6 TRBD1 many TGTGCCAGCAGTTTAACAGGGGAGATGAACACTGAAGCTTTCTTT CASSLTGEMNTEAFF
14 TRBJ1-2 TRBV27 - few TGTGCCAGCAGTTTCTGGGGAACTAACTATGGCTACACCTTC CASSFWGTNYGYTF
14 TRBJ2-5 TRBV20-1 - many TGCAGTGCTAGCACTCAGGAAAACCAAGAGACCCAGTACTTC CSASTQENQETQYF
12 TRBJ1-2 TRBV9 TRBD1 few TGTGCCAGCAGCGGGGACAGTATTGGCTACACCTTC CASSGDSIGYTF
14 TRBJ1-1 TRBV2 - many TGTGCCAGCAGTGAAGCGCGCCTGAACACTGAAGCTTTCTTT CASSEARLNTEAFF
16 TRBJ2-3 TRBV7-2 TRBD2 many TGTGCCAGCAGCCCGGCCAGGACTAGGACCTCAGATACGCAGTATTTT CASSPARTRTSDTQYF
13 TRBJ2-7 TRBV28 - - TGTGCCAGCAGTCCCAGGGTTGCGCACGAGCAGCACTTC CASSPRVAHEQHF